This T cell receptor beta chain derives from a study of blood T cell repertoires in COVID-19. For the study at large: Samples came from the United States, Italy and Spain, spanning acute and convalescent COVID-19. Sample material is recorded as cDNA or gDNA derived from T cells, B-cell-depleted T cells, or PBMCs.

In the study's own analysis: Estimates of nucleated cell counts were drawn from the amplification of reference gene primers. Only in-frame clones appear in the TCRdb table, and some are missing; sequencing was by immunoSEQ multiplex PCR. V, J and clone size were drawn from that table, and D and trimming were deduced from the DNA. The data contain roughly 400,000 clones, 70% to 90% of them seen just once; the ten biggest clones take up approximately 1.5%. The CDR3 covers 16 residues. Germline CDR1 reads SGDLS; CDR2 reads YYNGEE. V lost 3 bases and J lost 2, with 17 bases in between. The V and J genes are TRBV9 and TRBJ2-5; D unresolved. This TCR came from a woman aged 18-29 years who had been exposed to COVID-19. Sequenced input: PBMCs or T cells enriched from blood (not recorded which). CDR3 loop: CASSAQVDLLQETQYF. CDR3 nucleotide sequence: TGTGCCAGCAGCGCGCAGGTTGATCTTCTACAAGAGACCCAGTACTTC. The full variable domain, rest sourced from reference TRBV9 and TRBJ2-5, is DSGVTQTPKHLITATGQRVTLRCSPRSGDLSVYWYQQSLDQGLQFLIQYYNGEERAKGNILERFSAQQFPDLHSELNLSSLELGDSALYFCASSAQVDLLQETQYFGPGTRLLVL.